Below are 7 T cell receptor beta chains sequenced from a single sample in a study of PD-1 blockade in classical Hodgkin lymphoma. Measured with immunoSEQ multiplex PCR; TCRdb has only the in-frame clones, and not every one. The sample holds approximately 70,000 clones, about 94% seen once. Indicated time point: newly diagnosed, previously untreated cHL patient sample. Sample: peripheral blood mononuclear cells (PBMCs). The receptors come from a human donor with classical Hodgkin lymphoma.

The chain employs TRBV29-1 and TRBJ2-7, with TRBD1 as a possible D gene (6 bases). Germline lookup yields CDR1 SQVTM and CDR2 ANQGSEA. V lost 5 bases and J lost 6, with 26 bases in between. The CDR3 covers 16 residues. Here the CDR3 DNA reads TGCAGCGTTCCCTCCCTGACAGGATCAGTGGTGGGCGAGCAGTACTTC. Its protein product is CSVPSLTGSVVGEQYF.

The CDR3 reads CSVGQDYGYTF. Written as DNA, the CDR3 is TGCAGCGTTGGTCAGGACTATGGCTACACCTTC. The V gene is TRBV29-1, the J gene TRBJ1-2; D unclear. There are 11 residues in the CDR3. Germline V gives CDR1 SQVTM, CDR2 ANQGSEA. Trimming left V 4 bases short and J 3 bases short, with 6 bases between.

Only one count was recorded for this clone. V usage is TRBV19 and J usage is TRBJ2-1; the match to TRBD1 covers 9 bases. Germline V gene sequence: CDR1 LNHDA, CDR2 SQIVND (reference sequence). This CDR3 spans 16 amino acids. V shed 5 bases and J 0 bases; nucleotides not matched to a gene: 5. This CDR3 reads CASSAGTGISYNEQFF. For the CDR3, the DNA is TGTGCCAGTAGTGCCGGGACAGGGATCTCCTACAATGAGCAGTTCTTC.

CDR3 nucleotides: TGTGCCAGTAGTACAGGGGGCTGGAACACTGAAGCTTTCTTT. It specifies CASSTGGWNTEAFF. The chain recombines TRBV19 with TRBJ1-1, with TRBD1 matching over 8 bases. The CDR3 has 14 amino acids. The germline gives CDR1 LNHDA, CDR2 SQIVND (reference sequence). The V segment lost 4 bases and the J segment 1 base; nucleotides outside the gene matches: 2.

The chain joins TRBV4-3 to TRBJ2-7; no clear D gene. The CDR3 length is 15 residues. V dropped 1 base and J dropped 0 bases, with 10 bases sitting between them. CDR1 and CDR2 (germline): LGHNA, YSLEER. The CDR3 region has the DNA TGCGCCAGCAGCCAAGCACCAGGAGCCTCCTACGAGCAGTACTTC. It specifies CASSQAPGASYEQYF.

In the case of this clone: Other DNA sequences from this sample encode an identical CDR3 as well. The chain employs TRBV5-1 and TRBJ2-5, with D uncertain. Trimming removed 0 bases at V and 4 bases at J, with 4 bases between. This CDR3 is 12 amino acids long. Germline values: CDR1 SGHRS, CDR2 YFSETQ. The CDR3 protein is CASSLAGETQYF. DNA of the CDR3: TGCGCCAGCAGCTTGGCCGGAGAGACCCAGTACTTC.

The chain links TRBV6-6 to TRBJ1-1, with 7 bases fitting TRBD1. CDR3 length: 14 amino acids. After removal of 8 bases from V and 0 bases from J, the junction contained 6 bases not matched to a gene. Germline CDR1 MNHNY, CDR2 SVGAGI (reference sequence). The CDR3 loop is CASGPGQLNTEAFF. CDR3 DNA sequence: TGTGCCAGCGGCCCGGGACAGCTGAACACTGAAGCTTTCTTT.